The present entry profiles one T cell receptor (beta chain) with its context. What it binds is not known. V dropped 2 bases and J dropped 6 bases, with 16 bases sitting between them. CDR3 length equals 16 residues. The germline V gene encodes CDR1 SEHNR and CDR2 FQNEAQ (reference sequence). The data originate from a study of CD8+ T cells in alopecia areata. Study findings and constraints: Scalp sample sequencing also detects resident alphabeta T cells of normal skin. Shared TCR sequences were less clear between patients than in mice, possibly partly from HLA diversity. More clonal than normal scalp was lesional scalp, particularly alopecia totalis/universalis.

Extracted from the samples, RNA was reverse transcribed into cDNA to serve as the sequencing template. The repertoire was sequenced with immunoSEQ multiplex PCR; TCRdb's copy has only in-frame clones and lacks some. Here the sample spans 90,000 to 120,000 clones, approximately 59% being singletons. The chain links TRBV7-9 to TRBJ2-2; TRBD1 might be the D (6 bases). The origin of this receptor is a human donor in good health. Sequenced: CD8+ T cells sorted from blood. CDR3 in amino acids: CASSLRGISPAGELFF. Here the CDR3 DNA reads TGTGCCAGCAGCTTAAGGGGGATTAGCCCGGCCGGGGAGCTGTTTTTT.